A single sample is the source of the 18 T cell receptor beta chains below, sequenced in a study of T cell clonotyping in hematopoietic cell transplantation (dated by TCRdb to the early 2020s). The library was made by the immunoSEQ multiplex PCR assay. TCRdb took over this immuneACCESS table, retaining in-frame rearrangements with V and J assigned. Such tables are incomplete; in checked studies, under half of the missing clones stem from an unresolved V gene, and the remainder is unexplained. Counted in this sample were 7,200 or so clones; 75% to 90% of them appeared once. Around 4.3% of the sample belongs to the ten largest clones. The time point tag for this specimen amounts to: 30 days after allo-HCT. The material sequenced was PBMCs, taken 30 days after allogeneic stem cell transplant. The receptors come from a female patient aged 50-59 years who had an allogeneic stem cell transplant from an unrelated donor, so the T cells may come from the graft donor. Some clones in this sample may be carry-over from other donors' samples.

The J gene is TRBJ1-4, the V gene TRBV18; D unresolved. V lost 2 bases and J lost 8, with 6 bases in between. CDR3 length equals 12 residues. Germline lookup yields CDR1 KGHSH and CDR2 LQKENI. CDR3 coding DNA: TGTGCCAGCTCACCAGGGCGGGAAAAACTGTTTTTT. It translates to CASSPGREKLFF.

The chain links TRBV6-5 to TRBJ2-7; maybe TRBD2 (5 bases). Germline V gene data show CDR1 as MNHEY and CDR2 as SVGAGI. The CDR3 extends over 14 amino acids. Between the trimmed V and J ends, which lost 0 bases and 2 bases, there was a span of 8 bases. The CDR3 loop is CASSYSAGAYEQYF. The CDR3 nucleotides are TGTGCCAGCAGTTACTCGGCCGGGGCCTACGAGCAGTACTTC.

The V and J genes are TRBV11-1 and TRBJ1-6, with no clear D. Trimming removed 5 bases from V and 9 bases from J, with 14 bases in between. Germline loops: CDR1 SGHAT, CDR2 FQDESV (reference sequence). The CDR3 has 14 residues. CDR3 bases: TGTGCCAGCAGCCACCCGGGCCGGATTTCACCCCTCCACTTT. Translation gives CASSHPGRISPLHF.

This chain connects TRBV19 to TRBJ1-2; D might be TRBD1 (5 bases). The CDR3 totals 15 residues. V dropped 9 bases and J dropped 2 bases, with 19 bases sitting between them. Looked up from germline, CDR1 is LNHDA and CDR2 is SQIVND (reference sequence). CDR3 sequence: CASYRGEGRNYGYTF. The CDR3 region has the DNA TGTGCCAGCTACAGAGGGGAGGGGAGAAACTATGGCTACACCTTC.

CDR3 coding DNA: TGTGCCAGCAGTTACGGGGGCATCGGGAGGGAGACCCAGTACTTC. Its translation: CASSYGGIGRETQYF. J is TRBJ2-5 and V is TRBV6-5; the D gene is possibly TRBD2 (7 bases). The germline gives CDR1 MNHEY, CDR2 SVGAGI. The CDR3 runs to 15 residues. V was clipped by 2 bases and J by 5 bases, with 15 bases between them.

The rearrangement uses TRBV19 and TRBJ2-1, with 8 bases aligning to TRBD2. This CDR3 has 16 amino acids. After removal of 3 bases from V and 3 bases from J, the junction contained 7 bases not matched to a gene. Germline loops: CDR1 LNHDA, CDR2 SQIVND (reference sequence). The CDR3 DNA sequence: TGTGCCAGTAGTATGGATCTAGCGGGCATCTACAATGAGCAGTTCTTC. Protein: CASSMDLAGIYNEQFF.

The chain joins TRBV29-1 to TRBJ2-6; 12 bases match TRBD1. After removal of 6 bases from V and 3 bases from J, the junction contained 6 bases not matched to a gene. Per the germline V gene, CDR1 is SQVTM and CDR2 is ANQGSEA. The CDR3 has 16 amino acids. CDR3 in DNA: TGCAGCGTGGTGGGACAGGGGGCGAGTGGGGCCAACGTCCTGACTTTC. Protein: CSVVGQGASGANVLTF.

The chain is built from TRBV4-2 and TRBJ2-7, with D tentatively TRBD2 (6 bases). CDR1 is LGHNA and CDR2 is YNFKEQ in the germline V gene. The CDR3 is made up of 14 amino acids. Trimming left V 0 bases short and J 2 bases short, with 8 bases between. Written as DNA, the CDR3 is TGTGCCAGCAGCCAAGAGGCGGGAACCTACGAGCAGTACTTC. As protein: CASSQEAGTYEQYF.

This clone was observed a handful of times. The junction and the germline gene differ at one end; a read error may be behind it. Other DNA sequences within the sample encode an identical CDR3. This chain connects TRBV6-1 to TRBJ2-4; TRBD1 is a possible D gene (5 bases). CDR1 and CDR2 from the germline V gene are MNHNS and SASEGT. The CDR3 extends over 20 amino acids. The CDR3 nucleotides read TGTGCCAGCAGGGAAGGAACAGGTGGGGCGTTGTATAAAGAAGGAAACATTCAGTACTTC. Translating gives CASREGTGGALYKEGNIQYF.

The J gene is TRBJ1-3, the V gene TRBV30; D gene unclear. CDR3 length: 10 residues. Germline V gene lookup returns CDR1 GTSNPN and CDR2 SVGIG (reference sequence). V was cut by 1 base and J by 8 bases, with 3 bases left in between. For the CDR3, the DNA is TGTGCCTGGAGTGCCGACACCATATATTTT. Its protein is CAWSADTIYF.

The J gene is TRBJ2-7, the V gene TRBV7-8; D is undetermined. The length of the CDR3 is 15 residues. From germline, CDR1 is SGHVS and CDR2 FQNEAQ. With 3 bases removed from V and 1 base from J, the gap between germline ends came to 13 bases. The CDR3, as DNA: TGTGCCAGCAGCTTGGGGAATGCCCCATCCTACGAGCAGTACTTC. Encoded protein: CASSLGNAPSYEQYF.

The sample holds a few counts of this clone. V is TRBV6-5 and J is TRBJ1-5, with 7 bases fitting TRBD1. Germline CDR1 and CDR2: MNHEY and SVGAGI. Trimming removed 3 bases from V and 5 bases from J; junction bases left unmatched: 10. This CDR3 contains 16 residues. In nucleotides, the CDR3 is TGTGCCAGCAGTTATGGAGGGGGCGAGGCACATCAGCCCCAGCATTTT. It is translated as CASSYGGGEAHQPQHF.

This rearrangement joins TRBV29-1 to TRBJ2-3, with D perhaps being TRBD1 or TRBD2 (5 bases each). The V gene lost 4 bases and the J gene lost 2 bases, with 13 bases spanning the gap. The CDR3 covers 14 residues. CDR1 and CDR2 (germline): SQVTM, ANQGSEA. This CDR3 is CSVVPGTLTDTQYF. The DNA for the CDR3 is TGCAGCGTTGTCCCCGGGACGCTCACAGATACGCAGTATTTT.

The genes are TRBV14 and TRBJ2-5; perhaps TRBD2 as D (5 bases). In germline, CDR1 is SGHDN, CDR2 FVKESK. Trimming stripped 0 bases from V and 7 bases from J, with 9 bases between. The CDR3 consists of 13 residues. The DNA of the CDR3 is TGTGCCAGCAGCCAAGATCCCCGGGGGACCCAGTACTTC. Its protein is CASSQDPRGTQYF.

V gene TRBV19 combines with J gene TRBJ1-1; 8 bases are shared with TRBD1. The CDR3 spans 17 residues. Germline trimming cut 6 bases from V and 5 bases from J; bases unmatched to any gene: 17. Germline V gives CDR1 LNHDA, CDR2 SQIVND (reference sequence). The CDR3 loop is CASRATGVNIIRTEAFF. CDR3 DNA sequence: TGTGCCAGTAGAGCGACAGGGGTTAATATTATTCGGACTGAAGCTTTCTTT.

This chain's CDR3 is CASTRNRADGYTF. The CDR3 coding sequence is TGTGCCAGTACTCGAAACAGGGCAGATGGCTACACCTTC. This chain links TRBV19 with TRBJ1-2, with D possibly matching TRBD1 (6 bases). Trimming took 7 bases from V and 6 from J, leaving 15 bases between them. The CDR3 length is 13 residues. Germline assignment: CDR1 LNHDA and CDR2 SQIVND (reference sequence).

The chain employs TRBV5-1 and TRBJ2-7; TRBD2 matches 7 bases. Germline V lookup: CDR1 SGHRS, CDR2 YFSETQ. The CDR3 contains 14 residues. Trimming at V came to 4 bases and at J to 0 bases, leaving 4 bases not matched to a gene. CDR3 DNA sequence: TGCGCCAGCAGCGGAACTAGCGACTCCTACGAGCAGTACTTC. Protein product: CASSGTSDSYEQYF. Variable domain in full (rest from reference TRBV5-1 and TRBJ2-7): KAGVTQTPRYLIKTRGQQVTLSCSPISGHRSVSWYQQTPGQGLQFLFEYFSETQRNKGNFPGRFSGRQFSNSRSEMNVSTLELGDSALYLCASSGTSDSYEQYFGPGTRLTVT.

The chain joins TRBV29-1 to TRBJ1-5, with 7 bases lining up with TRBD1. The CDR3 covers 13 residues. Germline V CDR1 and CDR2: SQVTM, ANQGSEA. J was trimmed by 6 bases and V by 4 bases; bases with no gene match: 6. CDR3 nucleotides: TGCAGCGTTGGACAGGGAAAATCTCAGCCCCAGCATTTT. Amino acid sequence: CSVGQGKSQPQHF.